A single TCR beta chain is shown here with its context. The antigen is not known. Use of 60 Vbeta and 13 Jbeta primers characterized the PCR. Generated by immunoSEQ multiplex PCR, the TCRdb table keeps only in-frame clones and is missing some. The profile shows roughly 110,000 clones, 81% of them singletons. These data originate in a study of cytomegalovirus exposure and HLA in healthy donors. Notes on the study in general: Rare TCR sequences dominated, though some public TCRs recurred in many donors.

The sample comprised PBMCs. The source of this sequence is a man aged 25 to 45 in good health and CMV-seronegative.

The DNA for the CDR3 is TGTGCCAGCAGCCTTGAGGCTAGCGGAAAAGAGACCCAGTACTTC. Its protein product is CASSLEASGKETQYF. The V and J genes are TRBV7-8 and TRBJ2-5; 7 nucleotides line up with TRBD2. The CDR3 spans 15 residues. V lost 5 bases to trimming and J lost 3 bases; unmatched junction nucleotides: 9. Germline CDR1 and CDR2: SGHVS and FQNEAQ.